This T cell receptor (beta chain) was sequenced for a study of cytomegalovirus exposure and HLA in healthy donors. Study background: Earlier findings included some 120 million unique TCR beta sequences obtained from about 180 million T cells. Findings and limits, study-wide: Owing to their indistinguishability, certain V segments, notably TRBV6-2 and TRBV6-3, were excluded.

Use of 60 Vbeta and 13 Jbeta primers characterized the PCR. Profiling relied on immunoSEQ multiplex PCR, and the TCRdb table lists in-frame clones only, not all of them. The table has roughly 150,000 clones, around 80% seen once; the top ten hold 2.4%. To note about this clone: Its specificity is not known.

The CDR3 loop spans 15 amino acids. The V gene end was trimmed by 1 base and the J gene end by 5 bases; junction bases not matched to a gene: 4. Germline CDR1 and CDR2: LNHDA and SQIVND (reference sequence). The J gene is TRBJ2-1, the V gene TRBV19; 8 bases map to TRBD2. The receptor was isolated from a male donor in good health and CMV-seronegative. The sample consisted of PBMCs. CDR3 amino acids: CASSIGGGKNNEQFF. CDR3 bases: TGTGCCAGTAGTATAGGCGGGGGGAAGAACAATGAGCAGTTCTTC.